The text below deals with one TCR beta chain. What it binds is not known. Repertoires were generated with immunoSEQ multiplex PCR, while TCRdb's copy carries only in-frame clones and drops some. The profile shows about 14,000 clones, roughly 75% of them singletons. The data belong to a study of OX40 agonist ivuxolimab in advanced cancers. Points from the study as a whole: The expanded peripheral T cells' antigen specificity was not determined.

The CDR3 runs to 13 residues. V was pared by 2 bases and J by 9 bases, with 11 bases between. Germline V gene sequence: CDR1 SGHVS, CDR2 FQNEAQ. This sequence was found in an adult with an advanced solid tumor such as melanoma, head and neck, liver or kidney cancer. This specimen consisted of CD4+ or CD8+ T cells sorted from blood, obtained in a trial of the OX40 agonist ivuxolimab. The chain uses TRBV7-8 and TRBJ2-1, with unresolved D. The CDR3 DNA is TGTGCCAGCAGCTTAAGTCTAGACGGTGAGCAGTTCTTC. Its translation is CASSLSLDGEQFF.